This T cell receptor (beta chain) was captured in a study of blood T cell repertoires in COVID-19. Study-level background: Material from acute and convalescent COVID-19 was sourced from the United States, Italy and Spain. T cells, B-cell-depleted T cells, or PBMCs provided the cDNA or gDNA that served as material.

The authors' processing: Amplification of reference gene primers was used by the study to estimate nucleated cell counts. Profiled with immunoSEQ multiplex PCR; TCRdb holds only in-frame clones, not every one. V and J calls and clone size are copied from that table; D and trimming were computed from the DNA. The sample includes approximately 240,000 clones, approximately 90% seen only once; the top ten take 2% to 2.5%. Unmatched junction bases numbered 9, after V lost 3 bases and J lost 3 bases. The CDR3 runs 16 residues. CDR1 and CDR2 from the germline V gene are SGHRS and YFSETQ. The sequence derives from a woman between 35 and 50 years old who had recovered from COVID-19. This chain connects TRBV5-1 to TRBJ2-3; 8 bases fit TRBD1. Sequencing was performed on peripheral blood. The CDR3 DNA reads TGCGCCAGCAGCTATGGGGACAGGCGTGGGACAGATACGCAGTATTTT. Encoded protein: CASSYGDRRGTDTQYF.